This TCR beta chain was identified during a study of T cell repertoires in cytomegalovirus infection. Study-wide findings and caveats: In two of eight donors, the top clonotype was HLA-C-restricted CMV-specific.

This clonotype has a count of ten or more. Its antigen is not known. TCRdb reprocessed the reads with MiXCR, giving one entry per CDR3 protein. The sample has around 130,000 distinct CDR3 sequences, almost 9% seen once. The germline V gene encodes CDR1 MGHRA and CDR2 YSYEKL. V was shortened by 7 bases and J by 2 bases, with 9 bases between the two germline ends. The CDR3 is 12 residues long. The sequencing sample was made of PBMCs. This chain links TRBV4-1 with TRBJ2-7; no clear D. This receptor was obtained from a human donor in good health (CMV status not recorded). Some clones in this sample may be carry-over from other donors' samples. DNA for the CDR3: TGCGCCAGCAAGGACGGTCCCTACGAGCAGTACTTC. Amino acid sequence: CASKDGPYEQYF.